Listed below are T cell receptor beta chains from one sample, sequenced in a study of CD8 T cells in Susac syndrome. Via MiXCR, TCRdb re-called the immunoSEQ multiplex PCR reads, giving one row per CDR3 protein. The table has 250,000 to 300,000 distinct CDR3 sequences, about 85% seen once. The sequencing sample was made of CD8+ T cells from PBMCs. Receptor source: a human donor with multiple sclerosis. The CDR3 runs from the conserved cysteine through the conserved F or W. A D gene is named only where the DNA matches it firmly. For some rows the clone size is stated as once, few or many, or as a class when expanded; others skip it.

D gene,J gene,clone size,V gene,CDR3 protein,CDR3 DNA
TRBD2,TRBJ2-7,.,TRBV28,CASSLRTSGRLSYEQYF,TGTGCCAGCAGTCTCAGGACTAGCGGGAGGCTTTCCTACGAGCAGTACTTC
.,TRBJ2-7,few,TRBV3-1,CASSQDRGEQYF,TGTGCCAGCAGCCAAGATCGGGGCGAGCAGTACTTC
.,TRBJ2-3,.,TRBV6-1,CASSDSSGQMDTQYF,TGTGCCAGCAGTGACTCAAGCGGCCAAATGGATACGCAGTATTTT
.,TRBJ2-1,.,TRBV2,CASPGGSVHDEQFF,TGTGCCAGCCCCGGGGGTTCCGTTCATGATGAGCAGTTCTTC
.,TRBJ2-7,.,TRBV29-1,CSVAQPDYEQYF,TGCAGCGTTGCGCAACCGGATTACGAGCAGTACTTC
TRBD2,TRBJ2-1,.,TRBV30,CAWSVIRGGYNEQFF,TGTGCCTGGAGTGTTATCCGGGGGGGGTACAATGAGCAGTTCTTC
.,TRBJ2-7,.,TRBV29-1,CSVDGGYEQYF,TGCAGCGTTGATGGAGGATACGAGCAGTACTTC
.,TRBJ2-1,.,TRBV13,CASSRTAADYNEQFF,TGTGCCAGCAGCCGCACCGCAGCGGACTACAATGAGCAGTTCTTC
TRBD2,TRBJ2-5,.,TRBV24-1,CAKAGGETQYF,TGTGCCAAAGCGGGAGGAGAGACCCAGTACTTC
.,TRBJ2-2,.,TRBV5-6,CASSLARAGELFF,TGTGCCAGCAGCTTGGCACGGGCCGGGGAGCTGTTTTTT
.,TRBJ2-7,.,TRBV5-4,CASSLDPALDEQYF,TGTGCTAGCAGCTTGGACCCAGCGCTTGACGAGCAGTACTTC
.,TRBJ2-2,.,TRBV10-2,CASRGYTGELFF,TGCGCCAGCAGGGGCTACACCGGGGAGCTGTTTTTT
.,TRBJ2-1,.,TRBV20-1,CSARDGTDPWYNEQFF,TGCAGTGCTAGAGATGGGACGGACCCTTGGTACAATGAGCAGTTCTTC
.,TRBJ1-2,.,TRBV6-6,CASSYSIGAEGYTF,TGTGCCAGCAGTTACTCGATAGGGGCGGAGGGCTACACCTTC
TRBD1,TRBJ1-1,.,TRBV6-6,CASSYDRGRSTEAFF,TGTGCCAGCAGTTACGACAGGGGACGGAGCACTGAAGCTTTCTTT
TRBD1,TRBJ2-3,.,TRBV5-1,CASSLEGQGTDTQYF,TGCGCCAGCAGCTTGGAGGGACAGGGGACAGATACGCAGTATTTT
.,TRBJ1-6,once,TRBV20-1,CSARDSLFINTNNSPLHF,TGCAGTGCTAGAGACAGTCTCTTTATTAACACGAATAATTCACCCCTCCACTTT
TRBD2,TRBJ2-1,.,TRBV10-3,CAISESVVAGGPDNEQFF,TGTGCCATCAGTGAGTCCGTTGTAGCGGGAGGGCCGGACAATGAGCAGTTCTTC
TRBD2,TRBJ2-1,once,TRBV19,CASSILLADGHEQFF,TGTGCCAGTAGTATTCTACTAGCGGACGGCCATGAGCAGTTCTTC
.,TRBJ2-7,.,TRBV29-1,CSVREVSYEQYF,TGCAGCGTCCGAGAGGTCTCCTACGAGCAGTACTTC
.,TRBJ2-1,.,TRBV7-9,CASSLSVVPNEQFF,TGTGCCAGCAGCTTAAGTGTCGTTCCCAATGAGCAGTTCTTC
.,TRBJ2-7,.,TRBV7-9,CASSHTTYEQYF,TGTGCCAGCAGCCATACGACCTACGAGCAGTACTTC
TRBD2,TRBJ2-7,few,TRBV7-9,CASSPRLAGGTYEQYF,TGTGCCAGCAGCCCCAGACTAGCGGGAGGGACCTACGAGCAGTACTTC
.,TRBJ2-7,.,TRBV20-1,CSASGGMYEQYF,TGCAGTGCTAGTGGGGGAATGTACGAGCAGTACTTC
.,TRBJ2-7,.,TRBV19,CASSMGLYEQYF,TGTGCCAGTAGTATGGGCCTATACGAGCAGTACTTC
.,TRBJ2-2,.,TRBV27,CASSLYLTNTGELFF,TGTGCCAGCAGTTTATACCTGACGAACACCGGGGAGCTGTTTTTT
.,TRBJ2-3,.,TRBV18,CASSPAVDGYQEQYF,TGTGCCAGCTCACCAGCCGTCGATGGGTATCAGGAGCAGTATTTT
.,TRBJ2-7,.,TRBV12-3/TRBV12-4,CASSQNRAYEQYF,TGTGCCAGCAGCCAAAACCGGGCCTACGAGCAGTACTTC
TRBD2,TRBJ2-1,.,TRBV27,CASSPRTSRFNEQFF,TGTGCCAGCAGTCCCCGGACTAGCAGATTCAATGAGCAGTTCTTC
.,TRBJ2-1,once,TRBV6-5,CASSYQTLTTGMEQFF,TGTGCCAGCAGTTACCAAACTTTGACGACCGGAATGGAGCAGTTCTTC
.,TRBJ2-1,.,TRBV28,CASSFFSDNEQFF,TGTGCCAGCAGTTTTTTTAGCGACAATGAGCAGTTCTTC
TRBD1,TRBJ1-1,.,TRBV20-1,CSAWGTGLNTEAFF,TGCAGTGCTTGGGGGACAGGACTGAACACTGAAGCTTTCTTT
.,TRBJ1-1,.,TRBV28,CASSFGQRNTEAFF,TGTGCCAGCAGTTTCGGACAGAGAAACACTGAAGCTTTCTTT
.,TRBJ2-7,few,TRBV18,CASSPPESYEQYF,TGTGCCAGCTCCCCCCCTGAATCCTACGAGCAGTACTTC
.,TRBJ2-7,.,TRBV19,CASSSGGRDYEQYF,TGTGCCAGTAGTTCCGGGGGTAGGGATTACGAGCAGTACTTC
.,TRBJ2-1,.,TRBV4-1,CASSQDGVGGGSYNEQFF,TGCGCCAGCAGCCAAGATGGGGTGGGAGGGGGATCCTACAATGAGCAGTTCTTC
.,TRBJ2-1,.,TRBV3-1,CASSQGPGSFYNEQFF,TGTGCCAGCAGCCAAGGTCCGGGATCCTTCTACAATGAGCAGTTCTTC
.,TRBJ1-1,few,TRBV5-5,CASSLDSPEAFF,TGTGCCAGCAGCCTTGACAGCCCTGAAGCTTTCTTT
.,TRBJ2-6,once,TRBV28,CASSPQVSGANVLTF,TGTGCCAGCAGTCCCCAGGTTTCTGGGGCCAACGTCCTGACTTTC
TRBD1,TRBJ2-5,.,TRBV12-5,CASRDREETQYF,TGTGCTAGTCGGGACAGGGAAGAGACCCAGTACTTC
.,TRBJ2-7,.,TRBV6-2/TRBV6-3,CASTLDPTNEEQYF,TGTGCCAGCACCCTCGACCCCACGAACGAAGAGCAGTACTTC
.,TRBJ2-1,.,TRBV28,CATNDRYNEQFF,TGTGCCACCAACGACAGATACAATGAGCAGTTCTTC
.,TRBJ2-3,.,TRBV4-1,CASISTWGKEDTQYF,TGCGCCAGCATCTCTACTTGGGGGAAGGAAGATACGCAGTATTTT
TRBD2,TRBJ2-4,.,TRBV18,CASSRFGLAEKNIQYF,TGTGCCAGCTCACGATTCGGACTAGCGGAGAAAAACATTCAGTACTTC